This T cell receptor (beta chain) was identified in a study of T cells in localized non-small cell lung cancer. This CDR3 is 16 amino acids long. Germline V gene lookup returns CDR1 MNHEY and CDR2 SVGAGI. Trimming pared 2 bases from V and 3 bases from J, leaving 17 bases between. Measured with immunoSEQ multiplex PCR; TCRdb has only the in-frame clones, and not every one. The sample holds just under 20,000 clones, over 75% seen once. This clone was detected only once. Its antigen is unknown. Regarding the study as a whole: In adjacent lung appeared a median 57 of the top 100 tumor clones.

Sequencing was performed on peripheral blood, taken before any cancer treatment. J is TRBJ2-7 and V is TRBV6-5, with D perhaps being TRBD1 or TRBD2 (6 bases each). This TCR was sampled from a man aged 35 to 69 with stage I lung adenocarcinoma. The CDR3 spells CASSYRGQGGNYEQYF. CDR3 nucleotides: TGTGCCAGCAGTTACCGGGGGCAGGGAGGAAACTACGAGCAGTACTTC.